This TCR beta chain comes out of a study of low-dose radiotherapy and immunotherapy resistance in tumors. Study overall: Cyclophosphamide went in intravenously at 200 mg/m2 every two weeks, one day before radiation and immunotherapy.

This clonotype was recorded at least ten times. This CDR3 comprises 17 residues. With 4 bases removed from V and 0 bases from J, the gap between germline ends came to 17 bases. Per the germline V gene, CDR1 is SGHRS and CDR2 is YFSETQ. Primers targeting TRAV and TRBV primed first-strand cDNA, covering alpha and beta chains. TCRs were put through approximately 20 PCR cycles of amplification with Phusion. A constant-region primer and the V-primer adapter served as the primer pair. MiXCR was run by TCRdb on the reads, yielding one entry per CDR3 protein. The table includes 65,000 to 95,000 distinct CDR3 sequences, 17% detected once. Indicated time point: after trial treatment. Treatment reported: LDRT plus nivolumab, ipilimumab, low-dose cyclophosphamide and aspirin (RACIN trial). Each donor was administered nivolumab, ipilimumab, aspirin, low-dose cyclophosphamide and low-dose radiotherapy.

The TCR comes from a male donor with prostate cancer. The J gene is TRBJ2-1, the V gene TRBV5-1, with TRBD2 as a possible D gene (5 bases). Source: PBMCs, taken after low-dose radiotherapy plus immunotherapy. The CDR3 spells CASSPQDLAGSYNEQFF. CDR3 DNA: TGCGCCAGCAGCCCCCAGGACTTGGCGGGCTCCTACAATGAGCAGTTCTTC.